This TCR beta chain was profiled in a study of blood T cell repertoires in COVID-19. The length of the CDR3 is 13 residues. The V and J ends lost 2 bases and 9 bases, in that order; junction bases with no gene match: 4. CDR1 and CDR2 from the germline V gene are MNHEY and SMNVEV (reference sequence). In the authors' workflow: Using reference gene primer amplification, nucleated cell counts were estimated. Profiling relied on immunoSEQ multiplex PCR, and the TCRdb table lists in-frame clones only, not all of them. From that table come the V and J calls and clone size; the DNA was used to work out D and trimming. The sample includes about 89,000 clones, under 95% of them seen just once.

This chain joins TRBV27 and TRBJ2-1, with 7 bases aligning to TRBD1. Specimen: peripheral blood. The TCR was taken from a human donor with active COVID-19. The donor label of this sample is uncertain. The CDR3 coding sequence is TGTGCCAGCAGTTTAGGACAGGCCGGTGAGCAGTTCTTC. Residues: CASSLGQAGEQFF.